This passage covers 32 T cell receptor beta chains from one sample sequenced in a study of blood T cell repertoires in COVID-19 (dated by TCRdb to the early 2020s). Library preparation employed the immunoSEQ multiplex PCR assay. TCRdb carries this immuneACCESS record with in-frame sequences only. Its versions omit some clonotypes, under half of them owing to an unresolved V gene in the studies checked, with the rest unexplained. The sample table shows roughly 240,000 clones, and 83% are seen once. Of the sample, around 3.3% is held by the ten largest clones. Sample: PBMCs or T cells enriched from blood (not recorded which). These receptors were taken from a woman aged 40 to 50 who had been exposed to COVID-19.

The chain carries TRBV6-5 and TRBJ1-5; D is ambiguous. V was trimmed by 5 bases and J by 2 bases, leaving 7 bases between them. Germline V gene sequence: CDR1 MNHEY, CDR2 SVGAGI. The CDR3 contains 13 residues. The CDR3 spells CASSPRGNQPQHF. The CDR3 nucleotides read TGTGCCAGCAGTCCGAGGGGCAATCAGCCCCAGCATTTT.

This clone was seen more than once but under ten times. This rearrangement joins TRBV27 to TRBJ1-5; TRBD1 matches at 10 bases. The junction had 2 bases not matched to a gene; V was cut back by 2 bases and J by 4 bases. Germline CDR1 is MNHEY and CDR2 is SMNVEV (reference sequence). CDR3 size: 15 residues. CDR3 DNA: TGTGCCAGCAGTTTACGGGACAGGGGTAATCAGCCCCAGCATTTT. Translation: CASSLRDRGNQPQHF.

The V and J genes are TRBV2 and TRBJ1-2; D is unresolved. CDR3 length equals 13 residues. V lost 8 bases, J lost 0 bases, and 10 bases lay in between. Looked up from germline, CDR1 is SNHLY and CDR2 is FYNNEI. DNA for the CDR3: TGTGCCAGCGAGGAGGACCCTAACTATGGCTACACCTTC. Translating gives CASEEDPNYGYTF.

This chain connects TRBV6-5 to TRBJ2-7, with 7 bases aligning to TRBD1. Germline V gene lookup returns CDR1 MNHEY and CDR2 SVGAGI. The CDR3 is made up of 15 amino acids. The V and J ends lost 7 bases and 2 bases, in that order; junction bases with no gene match: 11. CDR3 nucleotide sequence: TGTGCCAGCATCCCCAGGGGGACCAAAGCCTACGAGCAGTACTTC. Residues: CASIPRGTKAYEQYF.

This chain uses TRBV5-1 with TRBJ2-3; 8 nucleotides match TRBD1. This CDR3 comprises 14 residues. The germline gives CDR1 SGHRS, CDR2 YFSETQ. V shed 3 bases and J 6 bases; nucleotides not matched to a gene: 6. Written as DNA, the CDR3 is TGCGCCAGCAGCTCCTCAACAGGGGGGGATACGCAGTATTTT. It specifies CASSSSTGGDTQYF.

This chain joins TRBV14 and TRBJ1-1; D might be TRBD1 (5 bases). Trimming removed 2 bases from V and 3 bases from J, with 7 bases in between. The CDR3 sequence is 13 residues long. Germline V gives CDR1 SGHDN, CDR2 FVKESK. The CDR3 DNA reads as TGTGCCAGCAGCCAACAGGGTTACACTGAAGCTTTCTTT. Its protein product is CASSQQGYTEAFF.

The rearrangement uses TRBV7-8 and TRBJ2-7; TRBD2 agrees at 13 bases. The CDR3 consists of 16 residues. The germline gives CDR1 SGHVS, CDR2 FQNEAQ. Losses at the gene ends were 6 bases for V and 7 bases for J; bases not matched to a gene: 12. CDR3 bases: TGTGCCAGCAGTTCATATACCGGGACTAGCGGGGTTGAGCAGTACTTC. Translating gives CASSSYTGTSGVEQYF.

The chain is built from TRBV18 and TRBJ1-1; unclear D gene. The CDR3 runs to 14 residues. Germline V CDR1 and CDR2: KGHSH, LQKENI. Trimming stripped 6 bases from V and 1 base from J, with 12 bases between. This CDR3 reads CASSIPGANTEAFF. Written as DNA, the CDR3 is TGTGCCAGCTCCATCCCGGGAGCGAACACTGAAGCTTTCTTT.

The rearrangement joins TRBV19 to TRBJ2-7; the D is unclear. Germline CDR1 LNHDA, CDR2 SQIVND (reference sequence). Trimming cost V 5 bases and J 5 bases, with 10 bases left between them. The CDR3 has 12 residues. As DNA, the CDR3 is TGTGCCAGTAGTCGCGTCAGCGACGAGCAGTACTTC. Protein: CASSRVSDEQYF.

The V call is TRBV28, the J call TRBJ1-1, with TRBD1 as a possible D gene (5 bases). Germline V gives CDR1 MDHEN, CDR2 SYDVKM. The CDR3 totals 12 residues. The V end lost 4 bases, the J end lost 10 bases, and 13 bases lay between the germline ends. The CDR3 is CASSSAGGGAFF. DNA of the CDR3: TGTGCCAGCAGTTCCGCTGGGGGAGGAGCTTTCTTT.

The chain combines TRBV5-1 with TRBJ2-5, with D perhaps TRBD1 (5 bases). Between the trimmed V and J ends, which lost 5 bases and 3 bases, there was a span of 11 bases. The CDR3 has 13 residues. Germline CDR1 is SGHRS and CDR2 is YFSETQ. The CDR3 sequence is CASRTAQEETQYF. The CDR3 coding sequence is TGCGCCAGCAGGACAGCACAAGAAGAGACCCAGTACTTC.

This clone was detected a few times. The V and J genes are TRBV27 and TRBJ1-5; D might be TRBD1 (6 bases). V lost 3 bases and J lost 1, with 13 bases in between. The CDR3 extends over 16 amino acids. Germline V lookup: CDR1 MNHEY, CDR2 SMNVEV (reference sequence). The CDR3 sequence is CASSLGGALSNQPQHF. The DNA of the CDR3 is TGTGCCAGCAGTTTGGGGGGGGCGTTGAGCAATCAGCCCCAGCATTTT.

This chain uses TRBV11-2 with TRBJ2-1; possibly TRBD1 for D (5 bases). Deletions cut 5 bases from V and 0 bases from J, with 8 bases between. The V gene's germline CDR1 is SGHAT and CDR2 FQNNGV. The CDR3 has 14 residues. In DNA form, the CDR3 reads TGTGCCAGCAGCGGGGCGAGCTCCTACAATGAGCAGTTCTTC. Translated, it gives CASSGASSYNEQFF. Drawing the rest from reference TRBV11-2 and TRBJ2-1, the complete variable domain is EAGVAQSPRYKIIEKRQSVAFWCNPISGHATLYWYQQILGQGPKLLIQFQNNGVVDDSQLPKDRFSAERLKGVDSTLKIQPAKLEDSAVYLCASSGASSYNEQFFGPGTRLTVL.

V gene TRBV30 combines with J gene TRBJ2-7, with D possibly TRBD2 on 7 matching bases. V was cut by 2 bases and J by 0 bases, with 11 bases left in between. CDR3 size: 14 residues. CDR1 is GTSNPN and CDR2 is SVGIG in the germline V gene (reference sequence). For the CDR3, the DNA is TGTGCCTGGAGTAAGGGGGGGAGCTCCTACGAGCAGTACTTC. It codes for CAWSKGGSSYEQYF. The full variable domain, in which reference TRBV30 and TRBJ2-7 provide the parts outside the CDR3, is SQTIHQWPATLVQPVGSPLSLECTVEGTSNPNLYWYRQAAGRGLQLLFYSVGIGQISSEVPQNLSASRPQDRQFILSSKKLLLSDSGFYLCAWSKGGSSYEQYFGPGTRLTVT.

The V call is TRBV28, the J call TRBJ1-1; maybe TRBD1 (5 bases). The V and J ends lost 3 bases and 0 bases respectively, with 20 bases between them. CDR3 size: 18 residues. CDR1 is MDHEN, CDR2 SYDVKM, per germline. In DNA, the CDR3 is TGTGCCAGCAGTTTCGATTCCCGGACACGGACCATGAACACTGAAGCTTTCTTT. Its protein product is CASSFDSRTRTMNTEAFF. The entire variable domain, with the rest obtained from reference TRBV28 and TRBJ1-1, is as follows: DVKVTQSSRYLVKRTGEKVFLECVQDMDHENMFWYRQDPGLGLRLIYFSYDVKMKEKGDIPEGYSVSREKKERFSLILESASTNQTSMYLCASSFDSRTRTMNTEAFFGQGTRLTVV.

The chain joins TRBV7-8 to TRBJ2-3; D remains ambiguous. The germline CDR1 and CDR2 sequences are SGHVS and FQNEAQ. The CDR3 spans 16 residues. Trimming cost V 5 bases and J 0 bases, with 15 bases left between them. CDR3 protein: CASSPRRARSTDTQYF. The CDR3 DNA reads as TGTGCCAGCAGCCCCCGGCGCGCCAGGAGCACAGATACGCAGTATTTT.

Here the CDR3 reads CASSLVGGGNEKLFF. The CDR3 nucleotides read TGTGCCAGCAGTTTGGTGGGGGGAGGTAATGAAAAACTGTTTTTT. The chain employs TRBV28 and TRBJ1-4, with D possibly being TRBD1 (5 bases). The V end was cut by 3 bases, the J end by 4 bases, with 12 bases between. CDR3 length: 15 residues. From germline, CDR1 is MDHEN and CDR2 SYDVKM.

The chain is built from TRBV3-1 (or the pseudogene TRBV3-2) and TRBJ1-3; D may be TRBD1 (6 bases). CDR3 length: 14 residues. The germline CDR1 and CDR2 sequences are LGHDT and YNNKEL (reference sequence). Between the trimmed V and J ends, which lost 6 bases and 2 bases, there was a span of 11 bases. The CDR3 DNA follows: TGTGCCAGCAGACATAACAGGGCTGGAAACACCATATATTTT. As protein: CASRHNRAGNTIYF.

Here the CDR3 DNA reads TGTGCCAGCAGCTTAGCCGTCGCGGGGGGCCAGTATGAGCAGTTCTTC. Translated: CASSLAVAGGQYEQFF. The chain combines TRBV7-2 with TRBJ2-1, with 8 bases matching TRBD2. V lost 0 bases, J lost 8 bases, and 9 bases stayed unmatched. The CDR3 extends over 16 amino acids. Germline CDR1 is SGHTA and CDR2 is FQGNSA. Supplemented by reference TRBV7-2 and TRBJ2-1, the full variable domain reads GAGVSQSPSNKVTEKGKDVELRCDPISGHTALYWYRQSLGQGLEFLIYFQGNSAPDKSGLPSDRFSAERTGGSVSTLTIQRTQQEDSAVYLCASSLAVAGGQYEQFFGPGTRLTVL.

The V gene is TRBV24-1, the J gene TRBJ2-7; maybe TRBD2 (6 bases). CDR1 and CDR2 from the germline V gene are KGHDR and SFDVKD. Trimming removed 5 bases at V and 7 bases at J, with 8 bases between. The CDR3 sequence is 11 residues long. In nucleotides, the CDR3 is TGTGCCACCAGTGTTGCGGGGGAGCAGTACTTC. Translated: CATSVAGEQYF.

This clone has more than one count but fewer than ten. The chain has TRBV5-8 and TRBJ2-3; D possibly corresponds to TRBD1 (5 bases). The CDR3 consists of 17 residues. The germline gives CDR1 SGHTS, CDR2 YDEGEE. Trimming removed 0 bases from V and 0 bases from J, with 14 bases in between. The CDR3 DNA sequence: TGTGCCAGCAGCTTGGCCTTGGGGCGGTCTAGCACAGATACGCAGTATTTT. This gives the protein CASSLALGRSSTDTQYF.

This clone was observed once. This chain joins TRBV14 and TRBJ1-2; 8 nucleotides agree with TRBD1. The ends lost 5 bases at V and 4 bases at J; junction bases unmatched: 15. The length of the CDR3 is 17 residues. The germline V gene has CDR1 SGHDN and CDR2 FVKESK. The CDR3 reads CASSFGTGRFSIYGYTF. The CDR3, as DNA: TGTGCCAGCAGCTTTGGGACAGGAAGATTTTCGATCTATGGCTACACCTTC.

V usage is TRBV30 and J usage is TRBJ1-2; TRBD1 is a possible D gene (5 bases). CDR1 is GTSNPN, CDR2 SVGIG, per germline (reference sequence). This CDR3 spans 14 amino acids. Trimming took off 2 bases at V and 4 bases at J, with 14 bases between the two ends. CDR3 protein: CAWSRIPGLYGYTF. The CDR3 bases are TGTGCCTGGAGTCGGATTCCGGGACTCTATGGCTACACCTTC.

The chain recombines TRBV19 with TRBJ2-7; 9 bases are shared with TRBD1. Per the germline V gene, CDR1 is LNHDA and CDR2 is SQIVND (reference sequence). The V segment lost 2 bases and the J segment 4 bases; nucleotides outside the gene matches: 6. This CDR3 has 15 amino acids. CDR3 coding DNA: TGTGCCAGTAGTATACTCGGGACAGGGTCTTACGAGCAGTACTTC. Its protein is CASSILGTGSYEQYF. The full variable domain, its missing parts supplied by reference TRBV19 and TRBJ2-7, is DGGITQSPKYLFRKEGQNVTLSCEQNLNHDAMYWYRQDPGQGLRLIYYSQIVNDFQKGDIAEGYSVSREKKESFPLTVTSAQKNPTAFYLCASSILGTGSYEQYFGPGTRLTVT.

V is TRBV7-6 and J is TRBJ1-5; D is unclear. The CDR3 length is 13 residues. Looked up from germline, CDR1 is SGHVS and CDR2 is FNYEAQ. V dropped 5 bases and J dropped 8 bases, with 13 bases sitting between them. The CDR3 bases are TGTGCCAGCAGCGCCCGCTTTCAGGAGCCCCAGCATTTT. Protein sequence: CASSARFQEPQHF. The full variable domain, in which reference TRBV7-6 and TRBJ1-5 provide the parts outside the CDR3, is GAGVSQSPRYKVTKRGQDVALRCDPISGHVSLYWYRQALGQGPEFLTYFNYEAQQDKSGLPNDRFSAERPEGSISTLTIQRTEQRDSAMYRCASSARFQEPQHFGDGTRLSIL.

This chain uses TRBV3-1 (or the pseudogene TRBV3-2) with TRBJ2-5; TRBD2 agrees at 9 bases. In germline, CDR1 is LGHDT, CDR2 YNNKEL (reference sequence). V was clipped by 5 bases and J by 3 bases; unmatched bases: 7. The CDR3 covers 15 residues. CDR3: CASSSPAGGKETQYF. The DNA of the CDR3 is TGTGCCAGCAGCTCTCCAGCGGGGGGTAAAGAGACCCAGTACTTC.

The V and J genes are TRBV5-1 and TRBJ1-1; no firm D call. The CDR3 is 15 amino acids. The V end lost 0 bases, the J end lost 1 base, and 10 bases lay between the germline ends. Germline V CDR1 and CDR2: SGHRS, YFSETQ. This CDR3 reads CASSLVGSANTEAFF. In DNA, the CDR3 is TGCGCCAGCAGCTTGGTTGGCAGTGCGAACACTGAAGCTTTCTTT. The entire variable domain, with the rest obtained from reference TRBV5-1 and TRBJ1-1, is as follows: KAGVTQTPRYLIKTRGQQVTLSCSPISGHRSVSWYQQTPGQGLQFLFEYFSETQRNKGNFPGRFSGRQFSNSRSEMNVSTLELGDSALYLCASSLVGSANTEAFFGQGTRLTVV.

This chain connects TRBV6-4 to TRBJ2-3; 7 bases are shared with TRBD2. The CDR3 extends over 15 amino acids. The ends lost 0 bases at V and 0 bases at J; junction bases unmatched: 0. Germline assignment: CDR1 MRHNA and CDR2 SNTAGT. The CDR3 DNA follows: TGTGCCAGCAGTGACTCGGGGGGGAGCACAGATACGCAGTATTTT. Encoded protein: CASSDSGGSTDTQYF.

V usage is TRBV2 and J usage is TRBJ1-2; D might be TRBD1 (6 bases). The V gene lost 6 bases and the J gene lost 3 bases, with 11 bases spanning the gap. From germline, CDR1 is SNHLY and CDR2 FYNNEI. The length of the CDR3 is 13 residues. The CDR3 here is CASSAGEDYGYTF. In DNA form, the CDR3 reads TGTGCCAGCAGCGCAGGGGAAGACTATGGCTACACCTTC. Full variable domain (outside the CDR3, taken from reference TRBV2 and TRBJ1-2): EPEVTQTPSHQVTQMGQEVILRCVPISNHLYFYWYRQILGQKVEFLVSFYNNEISEKSEIFDDQFSVERPDGSNFTLKIRSTKLEDSAMYFCASSAGEDYGYTFGSGTRLTVV.

The CDR3 here is CASSQEGAAISGNTIYF. The DNA for the CDR3 is TGTGCCAGCAGCCAAGAGGGGGCTGCTATCTCTGGAAACACCATATATTTT. The chain joins TRBV4-2 to TRBJ1-3, with TRBD1 as a possible D gene (6 bases). The germline CDR1 and CDR2 sequences are LGHNA and YNFKEQ. This CDR3 has 17 amino acids. Trimming removed 0 bases from V and 0 bases from J, with 12 bases in between.

J is TRBJ2-5 and V is TRBV5-4; 9 nucleotides match TRBD2. CDR3 length: 15 amino acids. The germline gives CDR1 SGHNT, CDR2 YYREEE (reference sequence). V was pared by 0 bases and J by 3 bases, with 3 bases of the junction left unmatched. The chain's CDR3 is CASSLGGLAEETQYF. The CDR3, as DNA: TGTGCCAGCAGCTTGGGGGGACTAGCCGAAGAGACCCAGTACTTC.

V gene TRBV19 combines with J gene TRBJ2-1; 8 bases fit TRBD1. Unmatched junction bases numbered 12, after V lost 6 bases and J lost 8 bases. Germline assignment: CDR1 LNHDA and CDR2 SQIVND (reference sequence). The CDR3 contains 15 residues. The CDR3 DNA is TGTGCCAGTAGCCCCGGGACAGGAAACTTCCATGAGCAGTTCTTC. Its translation is CASSPGTGNFHEQFF. Filled out from reference TRBV19 and TRBJ2-1, the complete variable domain reads DGGITQSPKYLFRKEGQNVTLSCEQNLNHDAMYWYRQDPGQGLRLIYYSQIVNDFQKGDIAEGYSVSREKKESFPLTVTSAQKNPTAFYLCASSPGTGNFHEQFFGPGTRLTVL.